This is a list of T cell receptor beta chains from one sample in a study of blood T cell repertoires in COVID-19. Method: immunoSEQ multiplex PCR; TCRdb's copy keeps in-frame clones and lacks some. The table lists tens of thousands of clones, 87% of them singletons. Material: peripheral blood. All receptors come from an elderly woman with acute or convalescent COVID-19. Each CDR3 is given with its conserved first and last residue. Each record gives: clone size, J gene, D gene, V gene, CDR3 protein, CDR3 DNA. The D gene is left open where the match is weak. Some rows mark clone size as missing; the rest say once, few, many or name a class of expanded clone.

>NA|TRBJ1-2|TRBD1|TRBV6-5
CASRKDGQGNGYTF
TGTGCCAGCAGAAAGGACGGACAGGGGAATGGCTACACCTTC
>few|TRBJ1-1|NA|TRBV29-1
CSVDEQRGTNTEAFF
TGCAGCGTTGATGAGCAGAGGGGGACGAACACTGAAGCTTTCTTT
>NA|TRBJ1-4|NA|TRBV6-6
CASRPLRGATNEKLFF
TGTGCCAGCAGACCCCTACGGGGGGCAACTAATGAAAAACTGTTTTTT
>NA|TRBJ2-2|TRBD1|TRBV5-4
CASSAGQGKTGELFF
TGTGCCAGCAGCGCGGGACAGGGAAAAACCGGGGAGCTGTTTTTT
>NA|TRBJ2-1|NA|TRBV30
CAWKSASSYNEQFF
TGTGCCTGGAAGTCAGCTAGCTCCTACAATGAGCAGTTCTTC
>NA|TRBJ2-7|NA|TRBV24-1
CATSDRIWRYEQYF
TGTGCCACCAGTGATAGGATCTGGAGGTACGAGCAGTACTTC
>NA|TRBJ1-5|TRBD1|TRBV28
CASSRDSLQSQHF
TGTGCCAGCAGCAGGGACAGCCTTCAATCCCAGCATTTT
>NA|TRBJ2-7|NA|TRBV28
CASSIQGGDYEQYF
TGTGCCAGCAGTATACAGGGGGGGGACTACGAGCAGTACTTC
>NA|TRBJ1-1|NA|TRBV18
CASSPDDRSAFF
TGTGCCAGCTCACCAGATGACAGGTCAGCTTTCTTT
>NA|TRBJ1-2|TRBD1|TRBV29-1
CSVDRAGFLDGYTF
TGCAGCGTGGACAGGGCAGGGTTTCTGGATGGCTACACCTTC
>few|TRBJ1-5|TRBD1|TRBV7-2
CASSLTGVGNQPQHF
TGTGCCAGCAGCTTAACAGGGGTCGGCAATCAGCCCCAGCATTTT
>NA|TRBJ2-1|NA|TRBV7-9
CASSQGQQFSYNEQFF
TGTGCCAGCAGCCAAGGACAGCAGTTCTCCTACAATGAGCAGTTCTTC
>NA|TRBJ2-1|TRBD1|TRBV28
CASSLPGTGEHEQFF
TGTGCCAGCAGTTTACCCGGGACAGGGGAGCATGAGCAGTTCTTC
>once|TRBJ1-1|NA|TRBV7-9
CASSAWAGTEAFF
TGTGCCAGCAGCGCCTGGGCGGGAACTGAAGCTTTCTTT
>NA|TRBJ2-2|TRBD1|TRBV30
CAWSPYRGVGELFF
TGTGCCTGGAGTCCGTACAGGGGGGTCGGGGAGCTGTTTTTT
>NA|TRBJ1-5|NA|TRBV28
CASSLWGEGYHKPQHF
TGTGCCAGCAGTTTGTGGGGGGAGGGGTATCATAAGCCCCAGCATTTT
>once|TRBJ2-1|NA|TRBV25-1
CASSESGVPGNEQFF
TGTGCCAGCAGTGAATCGGGGGTTCCGGGAAATGAGCAGTTCTTC
>NA|TRBJ2-7|NA|TRBV10-1
CASSVWGRPYEQYF
TGCGCCAGCAGTGTGTGGGGCCGACCCTACGAGCAGTACTTC
>NA|TRBJ2-7|NA|TRBV7-2
CASSLGTPGVYEQYF
TGTGCCAGCAGCTTAGGGACCCCCGGGGTCTACGAGCAGTACTTC
>NA|TRBJ2-6|TRBD2|TRBV19
CASSAGTSGRSGANVLTF
TGTGCCAGTAGTGCAGGGACTAGCGGGCGCTCTGGGGCCAACGTCCTGACTTTC
>NA|TRBJ2-7|NA|TRBV9
CASSARDIAYEQYF
TGTGCCAGCAGCGCAAGAGACATCGCCTACGAGCAGTACTTC
>NA|TRBJ2-5|TRBD2|TRBV7-2
CASSSRGLAGGPPQYF
TGTGCCAGCAGCTCACGGGGACTAGCGGGGGGCCCCCCCCAGTACTTC
>NA|TRBJ2-4|NA|TRBV29-1
CSVESSGKNIQYF
TGCAGCGTTGAGTCGAGCGGCAAAAACATTCAGTACTTC
>NA|TRBJ1-3|NA|TRBV3-1/TRBV3-2
CASSRGTAGNTIYF
TGTGCCAGCAGCCGCGGGACCGCTGGAAACACCATATATTTT
>NA|TRBJ1-6|NA|TRBV28
CASGRGWSPLHF
TGTGCCAGCGGGCGGGGGTGGTCACCCCTCCACTTT
>NA|TRBJ2-7|NA|TRBV11-3
CASSLNWASINEQYF
TGTGCCAGCAGCTTAAACTGGGCGAGTATCAACGAGCAGTACTTC
>NA|TRBJ2-7|NA|TRBV3-1/TRBV3-2
CATSPLAGDEQYF
TGTGCCACATCTCCCCTCGCCGGGGACGAGCAGTACTTC
>NA|TRBJ1-2|TRBD1|TRBV10-3
CAISESGQGVSGYTF
TGTGCCATCAGTGAGTCAGGACAGGGCGTTTCGGGCTACACCTTC
>NA|TRBJ2-7|TRBD1|TRBV5-6
CASSSVTGALNEQYF
TGTGCCAGCAGCTCTGTGACAGGGGCCCTCAACGAGCAGTACTTC
>NA|TRBJ2-7|NA|TRBV7-2
CASSPGSRQGHREQYF
TGTGCCAGCAGCCCAGGATCCCGCCAGGGTCATAGGGAGCAGTACTTC
>NA|TRBJ2-1|NA|TRBV27
CASRIQSDTKQFF
TGTGCCAGCAGAATACAATCGGACACTAAGCAGTTCTTC
>few|TRBJ1-1|TRBD1|TRBV12-3/TRBV12-4
CASSWDRSTEAFF
TGTGCCAGCAGTTGGGACAGGAGCACTGAAGCTTTCTTT
>few|TRBJ2-2|NA|TRBV7-6
CASSLGGAGELFF
TGTGCCAGCAGCTTAGGGGGGGCCGGGGAGCTGTTTTTT
>NA|TRBJ2-7|TRBD2|TRBV4-3
CASSQGVSGVLEQYF
TGCGCCAGCAGCCAAGGAGTTAGCGGGGTACTCGAGCAGTACTTC
>NA|TRBJ2-7|TRBD1|TRBV28
CASRGGGTGDYEQYF
TGTGCCAGCCGGGGAGGTGGGACAGGGGACTACGAGCAGTACTTC
>NA|TRBJ1-1|NA|TRBV19
CASTGSTLNTEAFF
TGTGCCAGTACAGGGTCCACCTTGAACACTGAAGCTTTCTTT
>NA|TRBJ1-2|NA|TRBV7-2
CASSLETGNYGYTF
TGTGCCAGCAGCTTAGAGACAGGAAACTATGGCTACACCTTC
>NA|TRBJ1-4|TRBD1|TRBV6-6
CASSLTTGSTEKLFF
TGTGCCAGCAGTCTTACGACAGGGTCCACTGAAAAACTGTTTTTT
>few|TRBJ2-1|NA|TRBV24-1
CATSDPIGDRYNEQFF
TGTGCCACCAGTGACCCCATAGGGGATCGGTACAATGAGCAGTTCTTC
>NA|TRBJ1-1|NA|TRBV7-9
CASSLRGNTEAFF
TGTGCCAGCAGCTTAAGAGGGAACACTGAAGCTTTCTTT
>NA|TRBJ1-1|NA|TRBV29-1
CSLGVFRDTEAFF
TGCAGCCTTGGGGTCTTTCGGGACACTGAAGCTTTCTTT
>NA|TRBJ1-2|NA|TRBV5-1
CATRGGDYGYTF
TGCGCCACCCGGGGGGGGGACTATGGCTACACCTTC
>NA|TRBJ2-7|TRBD2|TRBV18
CASSRAPGLGYEQYF
TGTGCCAGCTCACGTGCGCCGGGACTAGGTTACGAGCAGTACTTC
>NA|TRBJ1-2|NA|TRBV19
CASSTVDYGYTF
TGTGCCAGTAGTACGGTGGACTATGGCTACACCTTC
>NA|TRBJ2-7|TRBD2|TRBV5-1
CASSPPGLAGGREQYF
TGCGCCAGCAGCCCACCGGGACTAGCGGGAGGTCGAGAGCAGTACTTC
>NA|TRBJ1-5|TRBD1|TRBV19
CASSLRTGNQPQHF
TGTGCCAGTAGTTTAAGGACAGGGAATCAGCCCCAGCATTTT
>NA|TRBJ1-6|TRBD1|TRBV7-2
CASSITGGNNSPLHF
TGTGCCAGCAGCATAACAGGGGGCAATAATTCACCCCTCCACTTT
>NA|TRBJ1-1|NA|TRBV18
CASSSTGGDTEAFF
TGTGCCAGCTCATCCACGGGGGGTGACACTGAAGCTTTCTTT
>NA|TRBJ1-4|TRBD1|TRBV20-1
CSASAGDRVDEKLFF
TGCAGTGCTAGTGCCGGGGACAGGGTCGATGAAAAACTGTTTTTT
>NA|TRBJ1-1|TRBD1|TRBV5-1
CASSLEGALQAFF
TGCGCCAGCAGCTTGGAGGGGGCCCTGCAAGCTTTCTTT